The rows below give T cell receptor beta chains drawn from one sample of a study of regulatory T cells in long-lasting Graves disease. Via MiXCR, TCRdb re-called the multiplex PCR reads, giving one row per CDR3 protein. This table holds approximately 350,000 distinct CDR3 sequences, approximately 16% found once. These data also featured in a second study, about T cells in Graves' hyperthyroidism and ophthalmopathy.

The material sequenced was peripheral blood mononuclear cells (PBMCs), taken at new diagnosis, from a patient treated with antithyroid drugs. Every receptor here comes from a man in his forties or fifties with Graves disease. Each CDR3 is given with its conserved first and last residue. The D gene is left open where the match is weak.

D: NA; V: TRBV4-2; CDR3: CASSQDARGTGNTIYF
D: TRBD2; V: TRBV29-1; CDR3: CSVSGGKREQYF
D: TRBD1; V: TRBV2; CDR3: CASSEQGQEQPQHF
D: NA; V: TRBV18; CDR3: CASSPPTRGTSTDTQYF
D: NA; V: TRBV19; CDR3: CASSNQGLAYGYTF
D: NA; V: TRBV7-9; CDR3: CASSTAVYGATNEKLFF
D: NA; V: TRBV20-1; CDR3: CSARVISYGEGPLHF
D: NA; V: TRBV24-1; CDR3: CATSDLGLIGTQYF
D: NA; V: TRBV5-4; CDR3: CASSLAGVTVQDTQYF
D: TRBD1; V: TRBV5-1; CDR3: CASRPTGGGANTEAFF
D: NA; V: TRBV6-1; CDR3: CASRRASGALQFF
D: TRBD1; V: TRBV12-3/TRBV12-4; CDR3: CASSGQGYGYTF
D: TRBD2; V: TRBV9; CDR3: CASSFSGGAPSSGANVLTF
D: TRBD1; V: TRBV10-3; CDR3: CAISEAGTGLQPQHF
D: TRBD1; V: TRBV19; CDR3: CASSRTGRSTGANVLTF
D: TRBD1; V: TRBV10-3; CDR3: CAISDATPGTGSYEQYF